The 22 T cell receptor beta chains below come from one sample, sequenced in a study of CD8 T cells in Susac syndrome. The RNA, roughly 0.5 to 1 ug, was put through reverse transcription using random hexamers. From the immunoSEQ multiplex PCR reads, TCRdb called clonotypes with MiXCR, one entry per CDR3 protein. The sample lists 150,000 to 200,000 distinct CDR3 sequences, around 94% occurring once. Material: CD4+ T cells from PBMCs. The receptors originated from a human donor with Susac syndrome.

The chain uses TRBV5-6 and TRBJ1-2, with TRBD1 as a possible D gene (6 bases). Trimming removed 6 bases from V and 4 bases from J, with 13 bases in between. This CDR3 is built from 13 residues. Per germline, CDR1 SGHDT and CDR2 YYEEEE. In nucleotides, the CDR3 is TGTGCCAGCATGACAGGAGGCTCCTATGGCTACACCTTC. It specifies CASMTGGSYGYTF.

The chain is built from TRBV20-1 and TRBJ2-5, with D perhaps TRBD2 (5 bases). The CDR3 contains 10 residues. Looked up from germline, CDR1 is DFQATT and CDR2 is SNEGSKA (reference sequence). The DNA of the CDR3 is TGCAGCGGGAACTTGGAGACCCAGTACTTC. Translation: CSGNLETQYF.

CDR3 protein: CAWSGDRDYGYTF. CDR3 sequence (DNA): TGTGCCTGGAGTGGGGACAGGGACTATGGCTACACCTTC. The V call is TRBV30, the J call TRBJ1-2; 9 bases map to TRBD1. This CDR3 contains 13 residues. Trimming removed 1 base from V and 3 bases from J; junction bases left unmatched: 0. Germline values: CDR1 GTSNPN, CDR2 SVGIG (reference sequence).

V is TRBV2 and J is TRBJ2-5, with 8 nucleotides matching TRBD2. The CDR3 extends over 16 amino acids. The germline gives CDR1 SNHLY, CDR2 FYNNEI. V dropped 3 bases and J dropped 4; count of bases not matched to a gene: 10. The CDR3 spells CASSEVGLAKGETQYF. The CDR3 DNA sequence: TGTGCCAGCAGTGAGGTCGGACTAGCTAAGGGAGAGACCCAGTACTTC. The full variable domain, in which reference TRBV2 and TRBJ2-5 provide the parts outside the CDR3, is EPEVTQTPSHQVTQMGQEVILRCVPISNHLYFYWYRQILGQKVEFLVSFYNNEISEKSEIFDDQFSVERPDGSNFTLKIRSTKLEDSAMYFCASSEVGLAKGETQYFGPGTRLLVL.

The V and J genes are TRBV15 and TRBJ2-2; D may correspond to TRBD1 or TRBD2 (5 bases each). The CDR3 length is 18 residues. Trimming left V 1 base short and J 0 bases short, with 15 bases between. The germline gives CDR1 LNHNV, CDR2 YYDKDF (reference sequence). CDR3 amino acids: CATSRVRMRGSNTGELFF. CDR3 coding DNA: TGTGCCACCAGCAGAGTTCGGATGAGGGGCTCGAACACCGGGGAGCTGTTTTTT.

This chain connects TRBV4-1 to TRBJ2-1, with 8 bases identical to TRBD1. CDR1 is MGHRA and CDR2 is YSYEKL in the germline V gene. V was pared by 4 bases and J by 3 bases, with 11 bases of the junction left unmatched. The CDR3 sequence is 17 residues long. The CDR3, as DNA: TGCGCCAGCAGCCGCATACCACCCGGGACAGGCTACAATGAGCAGTTCTTC. Protein: CASSRIPPGTGYNEQFF.

This chain links TRBV18 with TRBJ2-5; 7 nucleotides agree with TRBD1. Germline lookup yields CDR1 KGHSH and CDR2 LQKENI. The CDR3 extends over 14 amino acids. Trimming took 6 bases from V and 0 from J; bases not matched to a gene: 4. This CDR3 is CASSVTGDQETQYF. CDR3 DNA: TGTGCCAGCTCGGTTACAGGGGACCAAGAGACCCAGTACTTC.

The gene calls are TRBV14 and TRBJ2-6, with D unclear. V lost 4 bases, J lost 5 bases, and 6 bases lay in between. The CDR3 loop spans 13 amino acids. Per germline, CDR1 SGHDN and CDR2 FVKESK. The CDR3 DNA follows: TGTGCCAGCAGCCTAATCAGGGCCAACGTCCTGACTTTC. It yields the protein CASSLIRANVLTF.

The chain is built from TRBV12-3 or TRBV12-4 and TRBJ2-1, with D tentatively TRBD1 (5 bases). Trimming took off 5 bases at V and 2 bases at J, with 13 bases between the two ends. This CDR3 spans 15 amino acids. The CDR3 is CASSPGPTPYNEQFF. In DNA form, the CDR3 reads TGTGCCAGCAGTCCAGGGCCCACCCCCTACAATGAGCAGTTCTTC.

The chain couples TRBV6-2 or TRBV6-3 to TRBJ1-1; D is ambiguous. Germline assignment: CDR1 MNHEY and CDR2 SVGEGT. The CDR3 loop spans 14 amino acids. Trimming left V 7 bases short and J 2 bases short, with 14 bases between. CDR3 DNA: TGTGCCAGCACTTTAGGCTATCTAAACACTGAAGCTTTCTTT. Amino acids: CASTLGYLNTEAFF.

This clonotype was recorded once. The chain uses TRBV11-2 and TRBJ2-1, with TRBD2 matching over 11 bases. CDR1 is SGHAT and CDR2 is FQNNGV in the germline V gene. The CDR3 totals 15 residues. The J segment lost 7 bases and the V segment lost 2 bases, leaving 4 bases of the junction unmatched. CDR3 bases: TGTGCCAGCAGCTTAAGTAGCGGGGGGGCAAATGAGCAGTTCTTC. Its translation: CASSLSSGGANEQFF.

V gene TRBV6-2 or TRBV6-3 combines with J gene TRBJ2-7; D is perhaps TRBD2 (6 bases). The CDR3 length is 12 residues. The germline V gene encodes CDR1 MNHEY and CDR2 SVGEGT. The V end lost 5 bases, the J end lost 10 bases, and 15 bases lay between the germline ends. The CDR3 bases are TGTGCCAGCAGTCTCATCCGGGACTCTCAGTACTTC. This gives the protein CASSLIRDSQYF.

The chain is built from TRBV29-1 and TRBJ2-5; D gene uncertain. This CDR3 has 14 residues. In germline, CDR1 is SQVTM, CDR2 ANQGSEA. V was cut by 7 bases and J by 2 bases, with 17 bases left in between. Here the CDR3 reads CSGNMTRWQETQYF. The CDR3 bases are TGCAGCGGAAACATGACGCGGTGGCAAGAGACCCAGTACTTC.

The V call is TRBV9, the J call TRBJ1-2; D not certain. With 0 bases removed from V and 2 bases from J, the gap between germline ends came to 11 bases. Germline V CDR1 and CDR2: SGDLS, YYNGEE. CDR3 size: 15 residues. CDR3 sequence: CASSVGAGHNYGYTF. The DNA of the CDR3 is TGTGCCAGCAGCGTAGGGGCAGGCCACAACTATGGCTACACCTTC.

The V and J genes are TRBV5-6 and TRBJ2-1; D gene ambiguous. CDR3 size: 16 residues. From germline, CDR1 is SGHDT and CDR2 YYEEEE. The germline V and J ends were trimmed by 0 bases and 2 bases, with 12 bases remaining between them. Written as DNA, the CDR3 is TGTGCCAGCAGCTTGGCCAACCACTTACCCTACAATGAGCAGTTCTTC. It yields the protein CASSLANHLPYNEQFF.

This clonotype occurred a few times. The rearrangement links TRBV7-6 to TRBJ2-2; the match to TRBD1 covers 7 bases. The CDR3 is 14 residues long. Trimming cost V 3 bases and J 3 bases; bases outside gene matches: 1. The germline V gene has CDR1 SGHVS and CDR2 FNYEAQ. The CDR3 DNA reads TGTGCCAGCAGCTTGGGGACAGACACCGGGGAGCTGTTTTTT. This translates into CASSLGTDTGELFF.

The V gene is TRBV7-7, the J gene TRBJ2-5, with no clear D. CDR3 length: 13 amino acids. The germline V gene has CDR1 SSHAT and CDR2 FNYEAQ (reference sequence). Trimming stripped 4 bases from V and 1 base from J, with 7 bases between. The CDR3 sequence: CASSSTFQETQYF. The DNA of the CDR3 is TGTGCCAGCAGCTCTACGTTCCAAGAGACCCAGTACTTC.

The chain has TRBV20-1 and TRBJ1-5; no firm D call. Germline loops: CDR1 DFQATT, CDR2 SNEGSKA (reference sequence). The CDR3 covers 13 residues. Trimming cost V 0 bases and J 4 bases, with 7 bases left between them. DNA of the CDR3: TGCAGTGCTAGAGAACAGCTGAATCAGCCCCAGCATTTT. This sequence encodes CSAREQLNQPQHF.

This chain uses TRBV18 with TRBJ1-3, with 7 nucleotides matching TRBD1. Germline values: CDR1 KGHSH, CDR2 LQKENI. This CDR3 region has 16 residues. V dropped 0 bases and J dropped 1; count of bases not matched to a gene: 3. CDR3: CASSPPDRESGNTIYF. CDR3 nucleotides: TGTGCCAGCTCACCACCTGACAGGGAATCTGGAAACACCATATATTTT.

For the CDR3, the DNA is TGCAGCGTTGAGATAGCGTCCTACACAGATACGCAGTATTTT. Encoded protein: CSVEIASYTDTQYF. The J gene is TRBJ2-3, the V gene TRBV29-1; tentative D call: TRBD2 (5 bases). CDR3 length: 14 residues. Germline V gives CDR1 SQVTM, CDR2 ANQGSEA. The V gene lost 3 bases and the J gene lost 2 bases, with 12 bases spanning the gap.

The CDR3, as DNA: TGTGCCACCAGCAGGGACCAAGCCTACGAGCAGTACTTC. Translating gives CATSRDQAYEQYF. The rearrangement uses TRBV15 and TRBJ2-7; D is unclear. The CDR3 has 13 amino acids. Per germline, CDR1 LNHNV and CDR2 YYDKDF (reference sequence). Trimming removed 3 bases from V and 2 bases from J, with 8 bases in between.

This rearrangement joins TRBV7-9 to TRBJ1-6; 9 nucleotides agree with TRBD1. Looked up from germline, CDR1 is SEHNR and CDR2 is FQNEAQ (reference sequence). With V trimmed by 5 bases and J by 7 bases, 6 bases remained unmatched. The CDR3 loop spans 15 amino acids. CDR3 amino acids: CASSPHGTGNSPLHF. CDR3 sequence (DNA): TGTGCCAGCAGCCCCCACGGGACAGGGAATTCACCCCTCCACTTT.